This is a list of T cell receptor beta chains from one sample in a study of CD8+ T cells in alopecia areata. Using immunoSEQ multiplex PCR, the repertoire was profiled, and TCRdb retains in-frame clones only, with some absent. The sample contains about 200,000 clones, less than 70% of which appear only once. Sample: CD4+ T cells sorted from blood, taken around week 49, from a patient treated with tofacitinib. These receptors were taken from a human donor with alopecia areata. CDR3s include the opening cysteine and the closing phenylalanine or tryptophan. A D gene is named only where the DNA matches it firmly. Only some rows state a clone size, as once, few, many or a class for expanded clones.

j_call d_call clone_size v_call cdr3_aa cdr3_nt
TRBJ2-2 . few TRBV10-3 CAVSGAATGELFF TGTGCCGTCTCAGGGGCGGCAACCGGGGAGCTGTTTTTT
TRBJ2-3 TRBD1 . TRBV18 CASSRQGGTDTQYF TGTGCCAGCTCACGACAGGGAGGCACAGATACGCAGTATTTT
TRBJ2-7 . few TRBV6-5 CASSYSNGGRPWEQYF TGTGCCAGCAGTTACTCGAACGGGGGGCGGCCTTGGGAGCAGTACTTC
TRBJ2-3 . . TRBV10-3 CAISESEVPTDTQYF TGTGCCATCAGTGAGTCCGAGGTCCCCACAGATACGCAGTATTTT
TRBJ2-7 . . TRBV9 CASSVGTTATYEQYF TGTGCCAGCAGCGTAGGAACGACTGCTACCTACGAGCAGTACTTC
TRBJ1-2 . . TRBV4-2 CASSQASGDSYYGYTF TGTGCCAGCAGCCAAGCAAGTGGCGACAGTTACTATGGCTACACCTTC
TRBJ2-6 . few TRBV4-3 CASSQEGRTGIGANVLTF TGCGCCAGCAGCCAAGAGGGGCGAACAGGGATCGGCGCCAACGTCCTGACTTTC
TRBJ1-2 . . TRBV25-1 CASSEDRPYGYTF TGTGCCAGCAGTGAAGACAGACCCTATGGCTACACCTTC
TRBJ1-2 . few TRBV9 CASSVGEGADYGYTF TGTGCCAGCAGCGTAGGAGAAGGGGCGGACTATGGCTACACCTTC
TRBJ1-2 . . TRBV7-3 CASSLEGQGLGGYTF TGTGCCAGCAGCTTAGAGGGCCAGGGTCTTGGTGGCTACACCTTC
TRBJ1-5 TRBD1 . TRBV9 CASSGTGGDNQPQHF TGTGCCAGCAGCGGGACAGGGGGGGACAATCAGCCCCAGCATTTT
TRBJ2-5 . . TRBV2 CASSGEVQETQYF TGTGCCAGCAGTGGGGAGGTTCAAGAGACCCAGTACTTC
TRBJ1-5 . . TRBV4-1 CASSQELGRSGNQPQHF TGCGCCAGCAGCCAAGAATTGGGTCGGAGTGGCAATCAGCCCCAGCATTTT
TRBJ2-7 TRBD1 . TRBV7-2 CASSLVGQGAHEQYF TGTGCCAGCAGCTTAGTTGGTCAGGGGGCACACGAGCAGTACTTC
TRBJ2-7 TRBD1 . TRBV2 CASSAPRQGVTYEQYF TGTGCCAGCAGTGCCCCGAGACAGGGAGTGACCTACGAGCAGTACTTC
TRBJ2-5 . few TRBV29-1 CSVEVTRQETQYF TGCAGCGTTGAAGTTACCCGCCAAGAGACCCAGTACTTC
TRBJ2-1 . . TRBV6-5 CASSNPTDNEQFF TGTGCCAGCAGTAACCCCACCGACAATGAGCAGTTCTTC
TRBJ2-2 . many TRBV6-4 CASSGQGGTGELFF TGTGCCAGCAGTGGACAGGGAGGGACCGGGGAGCTGTTTTTT
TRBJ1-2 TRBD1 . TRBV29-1 CSVAGGAHGYTF TGCAGCGTTGCAGGGGGCGCCCATGGCTACACCTTC
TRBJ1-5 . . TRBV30 CAWSDRGSVFSNQPQHF TGTGCCTGGAGTGACCGCGGCAGCGTCTTTAGCAATCAGCCCCAGCATTTT
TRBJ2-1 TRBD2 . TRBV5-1 CASSPYSTSGVYNEQFF TGCGCCAGCAGCCCCTACTCAACTAGCGGGGTGTACAATGAGCAGTTCTTC
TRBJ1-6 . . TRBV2 CASRIGPPLHF TGTGCCAGCAGGATAGGACCGCCCCTCCACTTT
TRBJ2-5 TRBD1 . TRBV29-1 CSAQQGVETQYF TGCAGCGCCCAACAGGGGGTGGAGACCCAGTACTTC
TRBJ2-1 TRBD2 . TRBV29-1 CSVDSPRGAYNEQFF TGCAGCGTTGATTCCCCGCGGGGGGCCTACAATGAGCAGTTCTTC
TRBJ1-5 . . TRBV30 CAWSVKQPNQPQHF TGTGCCTGGAGTGTAAAGCAGCCTAATCAGCCCCAGCATTTT
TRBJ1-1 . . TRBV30 CAWSPIGTETEAFF TGTGCCTGGAGTCCAATCGGGACGGAAACTGAAGCTTTCTTT
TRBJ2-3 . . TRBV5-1 CASSSELSTSGTDTQYF TGCGCCAGCAGCTCGGAACTATCAACCTCAGGCACAGATACGCAGTATTTT
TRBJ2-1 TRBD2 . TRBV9 CASSVASGGAIGEQFF TGTGCCAGCAGCGTAGCGAGCGGGGGGGCCATTGGTGAGCAGTTCTTC
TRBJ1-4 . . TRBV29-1 CSVGSRAEKLFF TGCAGCGTTGGTAGTAGGGCTGAAAAACTGTTTTTT
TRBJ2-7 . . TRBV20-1 CSAPDAYEQYF TGCAGTGCTCCTGATGCCTACGAGCAGTACTTC
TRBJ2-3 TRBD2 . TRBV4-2 CASSQGTSGKSDTQYF TGTGCCAGCAGCCAAGGGACTAGCGGGAAATCAGATACGCAGTATTTT
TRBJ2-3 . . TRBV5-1 CASSGGTYGFTDTQYF TGCGCCAGCAGCGGCGGGACTTACGGCTTCACAGATACGCAGTATTTT
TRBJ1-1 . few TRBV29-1 CSVLSGGWGNTEAFF TGCAGCGTCCTAAGTGGTGGGTGGGGAAACACTGAAGCTTTCTTT
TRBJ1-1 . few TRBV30 CAWSERVHRTF TGTGCCTGGAGTGAAAGGGTCCACAGGACGTTT
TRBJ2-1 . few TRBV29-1 CSVDREMGNEQFF TGCAGCGTTGATCGGGAAATGGGTAATGAGCAGTTCTTC
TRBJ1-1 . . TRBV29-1 CSVEDRRRETEAFF TGCAGCGTTGAAGATCGGCGACGAGAAACTGAAGCTTTCTTT
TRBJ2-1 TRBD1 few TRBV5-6 CASSLRDRDYNEQFF TGTGCCAGCAGCCTTCGGGACAGGGACTACAATGAGCAGTTCTTC
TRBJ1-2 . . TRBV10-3 CAIGRDGTFGGYTF TGTGCCATCGGGAGGGACGGAACTTTTGGTGGCTACACCTTC
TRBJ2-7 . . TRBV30 CAWSEQNLGFYEQYF TGTGCCTGGAGTGAACAGAACCTAGGATTCTACGAGCAGTACTTC
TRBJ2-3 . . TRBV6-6 CASSPTSSRTDTQYF TGTGCCAGCAGTCCCACTAGCAGTCGCACAGATACGCAGTATTTT
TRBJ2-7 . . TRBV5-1 CASNGDGGRSYEQYF TGCGCCAGCAACGGGGACGGAGGTCGCTCCTACGAGCAGTACTTC
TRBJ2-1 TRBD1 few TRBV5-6 CASSLRTGDNEQFF TGTGCCAGCAGCCTAAGGACAGGGGATAATGAGCAGTTCTTC
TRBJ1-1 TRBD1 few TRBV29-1 CSVEQRQGPTEAFF TGCAGCGTCGAACAAAGACAGGGACCGACTGAAGCTTTCTTT
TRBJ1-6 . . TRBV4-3 CASSQEPGNSPLHF TGCGCCAGCAGCCAAGAGCCAGGGAATTCACCCCTCCACTTT
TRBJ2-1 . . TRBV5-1 CASSLAGVSDEQFF TGCGCCAGCAGCTTGGCCGGGGTGTCCGATGAGCAGTTCTTC
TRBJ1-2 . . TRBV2 CASSGGNGYTF TGTGCCAGCAGCGGAGGGAATGGCTACACCTTC
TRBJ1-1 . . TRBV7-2 CASSLRQDFLMNTEAFF TGTGCCAGCAGCTTAAGACAGGACTTTCTCATGAACACTGAAGCTTTCTTT
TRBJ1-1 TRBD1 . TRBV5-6 CASSFSLGQGKNTEAFF TGTGCCAGCAGCTTTTCACTAGGACAGGGGAAGAACACTGAAGCTTTCTTT
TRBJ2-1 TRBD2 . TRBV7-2 CASSFRTGTSAYNEQFF TGTGCCAGCAGCTTCCGTACCGGGACTAGCGCTTACAATGAGCAGTTCTTC
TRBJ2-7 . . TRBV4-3 CASSQFWSYSSYEQYF TGCGCCAGCAGCCAATTTTGGAGTTATAGCTCCTACGAGCAGTACTTC
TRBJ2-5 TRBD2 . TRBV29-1 CSISGGKGETQYF TGCAGCATTAGCGGGGGGAAGGGGGAGACCCAGTACTTC
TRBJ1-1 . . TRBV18 CASRGGSTEAFF TGTGCCAGTCGCGGGGGGAGCACTGAAGCTTTCTTT
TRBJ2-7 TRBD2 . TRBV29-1 CSVEDSRGGPSF TGCAGCGTTGAAGATTCCCGGGGGGGTCCAAGCTTC
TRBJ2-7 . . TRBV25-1 CASSPDRGLGDEQYF TGTGCCAGCAGTCCGGACCGTGGGCTAGGGGACGAGCAGTACTTC
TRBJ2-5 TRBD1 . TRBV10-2 CASSAGDRGKETQYF TGCGCCAGCAGCGCCGGGGACAGGGGGAAAGAGACCCAGTACTTC
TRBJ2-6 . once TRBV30 CAWSVRGSGANVLTF TGTGCCTGGAGTGTACGCGGCTCTGGGGCCAACGTCCTGACTTTC
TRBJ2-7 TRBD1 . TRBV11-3 CASSTGIYEQYF TGTGCCAGCTCGACAGGGATCTACGAGCAGTACTTC
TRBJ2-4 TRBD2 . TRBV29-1 CSVERGGNIQYF TGCAGCGTTGAGCGGGGAGGGAACATTCAGTACTTC
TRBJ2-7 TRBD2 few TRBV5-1 CASSLSGGIDEQYF TGCGCCAGCAGCCTCAGCGGGGGGATCGACGAGCAGTACTTC